The 25 T cell receptor beta chains listed next were all sequenced from one sample in a study of CD8 T cells in ankylosing spondylitis. Overall study findings and caveats: Ankylosing spondylitis blood appeared to carry a characteristic TCR beta motif of roughly eight highly homologous variants.

TCRdb called the 5' RACE reads again in MiXCR, with one record for every CDR3 protein. The top ten hold around a fifth of the sample, which has more than 600,000 distinct CDR3 sequences, about 20% seen once. These receptors' antigens are unknown. Specimen: blood, either unsorted or a sorted T cell fraction (not recorded which). The origin of the receptors is a male donor with ankylosing spondylitis.

This clonotype has a handful of counts. This chain uses TRBV20-1 with TRBJ2-1; 12 bases agree with TRBD2. Germline CDR1 is DFQATT and CDR2 is SNEGSKA (reference sequence). V shed 6 bases, J shed 4 bases, and the junction held 7 bases outside the gene matches. The CDR3 contains 15 residues. The CDR3 nucleotides are TGCAGTGCAAGACTAGCGGGAGTACAATACAATGAGCAGTTCTTC. Amino acid sequence: CSARLAGVQYNEQFF.

This clonotype was seen more than once but under ten times. The rearrangement joins TRBV20-1 to TRBJ1-1, with TRBD1 matching 11 bases. This CDR3 contains 15 residues. The germline V gene encodes CDR1 DFQATT and CDR2 SNEGSKA (reference sequence). Trimming at V came to 0 bases and at J to 3 bases, leaving 3 bases not matched to a gene. CDR3 protein: CSARDPGQGDTEAFF. In DNA form, the CDR3 reads TGCAGTGCTAGAGACCCGGGACAGGGGGACACTGAAGCTTTCTTT.

The chain couples TRBV9 to TRBJ2-7; 12 bases are shared with TRBD2. V gave up 0 bases and J gave up 6 bases; unmatched junction bases: 4. This CDR3 is built from 15 residues. Germline V gives CDR1 SGDLS, CDR2 YYNGEE. This CDR3 reads CASSVGLAGESEQYF. The CDR3 DNA reads TGTGCCAGCAGCGTAGGACTAGCGGGGGAGAGCGAGCAGTACTTC.

This clonotype was counted a few times. The chain uses TRBV27 and TRBJ1-1, with a weak D call TRBD1 (5 bases). Deletions cut 4 bases from V and 4 bases from J, with 13 bases between. Germline V gene sequence: CDR1 MNHEY, CDR2 SMNVEV (reference sequence). The CDR3 extends over 14 amino acids. The CDR3 here is CASSSLGRATEAFF. The CDR3 DNA follows: TGTGCCAGCAGTTCACTCGGCAGGGCCACTGAAGCTTTCTTT.

CDR3 residues: CASSQADKTNQPQHF. The CDR3 region has the DNA TGCGCCAGCAGCCAAGCCGACAAGACCAATCAGCCCCAGCATTTT. The rearrangement joins TRBV4-1 to TRBJ1-5; unclear D gene. This CDR3 comprises 15 residues. Germline lookup yields CDR1 MGHRA and CDR2 YSYEKL. V shed 1 base and J shed 3 bases, with 10 bases lying between them.

This clonotype was seen a few times. The CDR3, as DNA: TGCAGCGTGGGGTGGGTGAACACTGAAGCTTTCTTT. Translated, it gives CSVGWVNTEAFF. V gene TRBV29-1 combines with J gene TRBJ1-1; D unresolved. Germline V gene sequence: CDR1 SQVTM, CDR2 ANQGSEA. Trimming removed 6 bases from V and 0 bases from J, with 8 bases in between. The CDR3 is 12 amino acids. The full variable domain, in which reference TRBV29-1 and TRBJ1-1 provide the parts outside the CDR3, is SAVISQKPSRDICQRGTSLTIQCQVDSQVTMMFWYRQQPGQSLTLIATANQGSEATYESGFVIDKFPISRPNLTFSTLTVSNMSPEDSSIYLCSVGWVNTEAFFGQGTRLTVV.

V and J are TRBV6-1 and TRBJ2-2; a weak D match, TRBD1 (6 bases). Germline CDR1 reads MNHNS; CDR2 reads SASEGT. This CDR3 region has 16 residues. V gave up 6 bases and J gave up 1 base, with 15 bases separating them. CDR3 nucleotide sequence: TGTGCCAGCAGGGGTTTTGGGACAAAGAACACCGGGGAGCTGTTTTTT. This gives the protein CASRGFGTKNTGELFF.

This chain joins TRBV9 and TRBJ2-3; 7 bases agree with TRBD2. The CDR3 has 15 residues. Germline loops: CDR1 SGDLS, CDR2 YYNGEE. Trimming removed 3 bases from V and 4 bases from J; junction bases left unmatched: 8. CDR3 in DNA: TGTGCCAGCAGCGCCCTCTACGGGGGGTCAGATACGCAGTATTTT. Protein product: CASSALYGGSDTQYF.

This clonotype was seen a few times. The gene calls are TRBV2 and TRBJ2-4, with a tentative D call TRBD1 (5 bases). V dropped 5 bases and J dropped 10 bases, with 12 bases sitting between them. CDR1 is SNHLY and CDR2 is FYNNEI in the germline V gene. The CDR3 is 12 residues long. This CDR3 is CASSKDSQIQYF. CDR3 DNA: TGTGCCAGCAGTAAAGACAGCCAGATTCAGTACTTC.

The rearrangement joins TRBV4-1 to TRBJ2-7; D uncertain. V lost 4 bases to trimming and J lost 2 bases, with 12 bases between them. Germline V gives CDR1 MGHRA, CDR2 YSYEKL. The CDR3 is 14 residues long. The CDR3 coding sequence is TGCGCCAGCAGCCGTTACCGGGCGCCCTACGAGCAGTACTTC. Protein sequence: CASSRYRAPYEQYF.

In its sample, this clonotype was seen a few times. The chain carries TRBV6-2 or TRBV6-3 and TRBJ2-2; TRBD2 matches 8 bases. CDR1 MNHEY and CDR2 SVGEGT come from the germline V gene. CDR3 size: 13 residues. V shed 7 bases, J shed 7 bases, and the junction held 5 bases outside the gene matches. CDR3 nucleotide sequence: TGTGCCAGCACCGGGAGGGGAAACGGGGAGCTGTTTTTT. Protein product: CASTGRGNGELFF.

The chain recombines TRBV20-1 with TRBJ2-7; TRBD1 aligns across 7 bases. The CDR3 sequence is 13 residues long. J gave up 6 bases and V 3 bases, and 8 bases lay outside the gene matches. Germline CDR1 reads DFQATT; CDR2 reads SNEGSKA (reference sequence). The CDR3 nucleotides read TGCAGTGCTAGGTACAGGGGAACCGGCGAGCAGTACTTC. It encodes CSARYRGTGEQYF.

The chain combines TRBV24-1 with TRBJ1-1; maybe TRBD1 (5 bases). CDR1 KGHDR and CDR2 SFDVKD come from the germline V gene. This CDR3 has 13 residues. V gave up 4 bases and J gave up 4 bases, with 9 bases separating them. Here the CDR3 DNA reads TGTGCCACCAGTGACACAGGCGGCACTGAAGCTTTCTTT. Encoded protein: CATSDTGGTEAFF.

The gene calls are TRBV5-1 and TRBJ2-7; 7 positions match TRBD2. The CDR3 runs 16 residues. The V and J ends lost 0 bases and 3 bases, in that order; junction bases with no gene match: 9. The germline gives CDR1 SGHRS, CDR2 YFSETQ. Written as DNA, the CDR3 is TGCGCCAGCAGCTTGGATGGCGGGAGAAATGGCTACGAGCAGTACTTC. Amino acids: CASSLDGGRNGYEQYF. The variable domain in full, with the rest retrieved from reference TRBV5-1 and TRBJ2-7, is KAGVTQTPRYLIKTRGQQVTLSCSPISGHRSVSWYQQTPGQGLQFLFEYFSETQRNKGNFPGRFSGRQFSNSRSEMNVSTLELGDSALYLCASSLDGGRNGYEQYFGPGTRLTVT.

The chain carries TRBV21-1 and TRBJ1-5. TRBV21-1 is listed as a pseudogene. The length of the CDR3 is 19 residues. CDR3 in amino acids: CASSKYFEKWDGYQGPQHF. CDR3 sequence (DNA): TGTGCCAGCAGCAAATACTTCGAAAAATGGGACGGCTACCAGGGGCCCCAGCATTTT.

This sequence joins TRBV20-1 and TRBJ2-1, with D tentatively TRBD1 or TRBD2 (6 bases each). V was pared by 4 bases and J by 1 base, with 14 bases between. This CDR3 is 15 amino acids long. CDR1 is DFQATT and CDR2 is SNEGSKA in the germline V gene (reference sequence). As DNA, the CDR3 is TGCAGTGCTAAGGAGGGGGGATATTCCTACAATGAGCAGTTCTTC. Its translation is CSAKEGGYSYNEQFF.

This clonotype was detected many times. The chain carries TRBV5-1 and TRBJ2-7, with 7 bases identical to TRBD1. The germline V gene encodes CDR1 SGHRS and CDR2 YFSETQ. J gave up 1 base and V 4 bases, and 11 bases lay outside the gene matches. The CDR3 runs 16 residues. The CDR3 loop reads CASSNPGGIRSYEQYF. The CDR3 DNA reads TGCGCCAGCAGCAACCCAGGGGGTATCAGATCCTACGAGCAGTACTTC. Full variable domain (outside the CDR3, taken from reference TRBV5-1 and TRBJ2-7): KAGVTQTPRYLIKTRGQQVTLSCSPISGHRSVSWYQQTPGQGLQFLFEYFSETQRNKGNFPGRFSGRQFSNSRSEMNVSTLELGDSALYLCASSNPGGIRSYEQYFGPGTRLTVT.

This clonotype was counted ten times or more. This sequence joins TRBV24-1 and TRBJ1-2, with TRBD1 identical over 9 bases. The CDR3 runs 12 residues. Germline CDR1 reads KGHDR; CDR2 reads SFDVKD. With V trimmed by 12 bases and J by 5 bases, 6 bases remained unmatched. The CDR3 DNA reads as TGTGCCGCCGGGACAGGGCTTTATGGCTACACCTTC. It specifies CAAGTGLYGYTF.

The chain employs TRBV6-1 and TRBJ2-5, with 7 bases lining up with TRBD1. The CDR3 is made up of 14 amino acids. Germline trimming cut 5 bases from V and 1 base from J; bases unmatched to any gene: 4. The germline V gene has CDR1 MNHNS and CDR2 SASEGT. CDR3 bases: TGTGCCAGCAGTAAGGACAGGATCCAAGAGACCCAGTACTTC. Translation gives CASSKDRIQETQYF.

This clonotype came up a few times. V and J are TRBV29-1 and TRBJ2-7; the match to TRBD2 covers 13 bases. The germline V gene has CDR1 SQVTM and CDR2 ANQGSEA. CDR3 length equals 15 residues. J was trimmed by 3 bases and V by 8 bases; bases with no gene match: 10. The CDR3 is CSRTGLAGPYYEQYF. The CDR3 nucleotides are TGCAGCAGAACGGGACTAGCGGGGCCATACTACGAGCAGTACTTC.

In its sample, this clonotype was seen a few times. The CDR3 nucleotides are TGCAGCGTTGAAGGTACCTTAGAGCAGTTCTTC. Translating gives CSVEGTLEQFF. This sequence joins TRBV29-1 and TRBJ2-1; D gene unclear. This CDR3 has 11 amino acids. Trimming shortened V by 1 base and J by 10 bases, and 8 bases separated the two germline ends. CDR1 and CDR2 (germline): SQVTM, ANQGSEA.

V is TRBV25-1 and J is TRBJ1-4; 10 bases match TRBD1. With 4 bases clipped from V and 7 bases from J, the junction kept 12 bases outside the gene matches. CDR1 MGHDK and CDR2 SYGVNS come from the germline V gene. The CDR3 has 17 residues. This CDR3 reads CASSGGQGLGLAEKLFF. The CDR3, as DNA: TGTGCCAGCAGTGGGGGACAGGGGTTAGGGTTGGCTGAAAAACTGTTTTTT.

Ten or more counts support this clonotype. The V and J genes are TRBV15 and TRBJ2-3; 8 bases map to TRBD1. The CDR3 has 15 residues. V was clipped by 4 bases and J by 2 bases; unmatched bases: 5. Germline-derived CDR1 and CDR2 are LNHNV and YYDKDF (reference sequence). The DNA of the CDR3 is TGTGCCACCAGCACCCGGACAGGGTTCACAGATACGCAGTATTTT. This codes for CATSTRTGFTDTQYF.

The chain recombines TRBV12-3 or TRBV12-4 with TRBJ2-7; a possible D gene is TRBD2 (6 bases). The CDR3 consists of 15 residues. The V and J ends lost 3 bases and 6 bases respectively, with 18 bases between them. The CDR3, as DNA: TGTGCCAGCAGTTTTCCTCCCCCGCGGGAAGGCGAGCAGTACTTC. This codes for CASSFPPPREGEQYF.

The V call is TRBV7-9, the J call TRBJ2-3, with a possible D match to TRBD1 (6 bases). Germline values: CDR1 SEHNR, CDR2 FQNEAQ (reference sequence). Trimming stripped 4 bases from V and 6 bases from J, with 20 bases between. This CDR3 has 16 residues. DNA of the CDR3: TGTGCCAGCAGCTCCCAGGGGAGACAACTATTTGATACGCAGTATTTT. Encoded protein: CASSSQGRQLFDTQYF. Full variable domain (rest looked up from reference TRBV7-9 and TRBJ2-3): DTGVSQNPRHKITKRGQNVTFRCDPISEHNRLYWYRQTLGQGPEFLTYFQNEAQLEKSRLLSDRFSAERPKGSFSTLEIQRTEQGDSAMYLCASSSQGRQLFDTQYFGPGTRLTVL.